The sequence of this T cell receptor beta chain was determined in a study of OX40 agonist ivuxolimab in advanced cancers. Study observations and caveats: Normalized T-cell clonal expansion was also low in a subset of nonresponders.

There are 14 residues in the CDR3. Germline lookup yields CDR1 LNHDA and CDR2 SQIVND (reference sequence). The J segment lost 9 bases and the V segment lost 6 bases, leaving 10 bases of the junction unmatched. Method: immunoSEQ multiplex PCR; TCRdb's copy keeps in-frame clones and lacks some. Of some 140,000 clones listed, about 92% are singletons. This clone was seen only once. What it binds is unknown. The sequence derives from an adult with an advanced solid tumor such as melanoma, head and neck, liver or kidney cancer. The V gene is TRBV19, the J gene TRBJ2-4, with 8 bases matching TRBD1. Source: CD4+ or CD8+ T cells sorted from blood, taken in a trial of the OX40 agonist ivuxolimab. CDR3 residues: CASRPDRDWGIQYF. In nucleotides, the CDR3 is TGTGCCAGTAGGCCGGACAGGGATTGGGGCATTCAGTACTTC.